This T cell receptor (beta chain) was sequenced for a study of Ad26.COV2.S vaccination and SARS-CoV-2 variants (dated by TCRdb to the early 2020s). About the investigation overall: Vaccine-arm donors were drawn from COV1001, a multicentre, randomized, double-blind, placebo-controlled phase I-IIa trial of Ad26.COV2.S in healthy adults. TCRbeta repertoire sequencing served as the tool for gauging how specific and how broad the SARS-CoV-2-reactive T cell receptors were following Ad26.COV2.S vaccination. Dosing of Ad26.COV2.S was intramuscular, at either 5x10^10 or 1x10^11 viral particles, delivered as one shot or as two shots spaced 56 days apart. Investigators did not know the trial group allocation while performing experiments and assessing outcomes. Participants in the trial were split at random into five groups of five each, receiving low-dose or high-dose Ad26.COV2.S once or twice, or else placebo on both occasions. A total of 32 samples were included in the TCR-sequenced set, comprising 19 Ad26.COV2.S vaccine recipients, 5 placebo recipients and 8 SARS-CoV-2 convalescent individuals. Broad study findings and their caveats: According to the authors, total T cell responses may have been underestimated by the TCR breadth and depth analyses. After vaccination, substantial breadth of spike-specific CD8+ and CD4+ T cell responses was reported. The study lacked the statistical power to compare responses across vaccine doses or regimens. Spike-specific TCR breadth was higher in Ad26.COV2.S recipients than in placebo recipients (P = 0.0014). Vaccine and placebo recipients had comparable non-spike TCR breadth, which fits with the vaccine containing only spike.

CDR1 and CDR2 are read off the germline V gene as SQVTM and ANQGSEA. V loses 4 bases, J loses 4 bases, and the germline ends lie 14 bases apart. The CDR3 measures 14 amino acids from cysteine to phenylalanine. Only the CDR3 region is kept as DNA, spanning 42 bases read in frame from base 1. The sample's treatment or condition label, decoded: roughly 20 received Ad26.COV2.S at low or high dose, single or two shots; roughly five received placebo; per-sample allocation not given. Repertoires of vaccine and placebo recipients were sequenced from samples collected on day 63 after the first injection. Between 29 July and 7 August 2020, Cohort 1b enrolled 20 to 30 adults aged 18-55 years at one site in Boston, USA. As a vaccine, Ad26.COV2.S was a replication-incompetent adenovirus type 26 vector that expressed a prefusion-stabilized SARS-CoV-2 spike protein derived from the original Wuhan strain. To note about this clone: Its antigen is still unknown. There are no base qualities to consult, and no much larger clone falls within one base.

The immunoSEQ Assay was used to sequence TCRbeta CDR3 regions. After extraction, genomic DNA underwent amplification by bias-controlled multiplex PCR, followed by high-throughput sequencing. The published analysis was carried out like this. To quantify the absolute abundance of every unique TCRbeta CDR3 region, sequences were collapsed and filtered. T cell fraction was estimated by normalization of TCRbeta template counts to usable DNA, with usable DNA being measured through amplification of reference genes present in all nucleated cells. Repertoire TCRs were annotated as SARS-CoV-2-specific by exact matching of V gene, CDR3 amino acid sequence and J gene to a known reactive TCR set. MIRA supplied the reference SARS-CoV-2 TCR set, which was filtered for enrichment in COVID-19-positive ImmuneCODE repertoires so that public or cross-reactive TCRs were removed. Drawing on the MIRA antigens, annotated TCRs were analysed further at the level of specific ORF or position within ORF. Depth was the summed frequency of annotated unique rearrangements, while breadth was defined as annotated unique rearrangements over total unique productive rearrangements. TCR breadth was compared between groups using two-sided Wilcoxon rank-sum tests. The table was pulled from immuneACCESS by TCRdb, which kept in-frame rearrangements only. Such tables lose some clones; where checked, under half of the loss comes from unresolved V genes, and the rest has no known cause. That table supplies the V and J calls and clone size; D and trimming were determined from the DNA. Within this sample are 410,000 or so clones, with around nine tenths of them counted one time only. Approximately 12% of the sample goes to the ten largest clones.

The sequencing here drew on peripheral blood, taken in a trial of Ad26.COV2.S vaccine versus placebo. The rearranged chain carries TRBV29-1 and TRBJ2-1, and the D gene may be TRBD1, 5 bases matching. The clonotype was recovered from a person aged 18-60 years who received the Ad26.COV2.S COVID-19 vaccine or a placebo. The DNA sequence is given as TGCAGCGTTGTCCTCCTAACAGGATACAATGAGCAGTTCTTC. Its translation reads: CSVVLLTGYNEQFF.